This T cell receptor beta chain was sequenced for a study of blood T cell repertoires in COVID-19. Study information: PBMCs, B-cell-depleted T cells, or T cells provided the cDNA or gDNA that made up the material.

Germline values: CDR1 MNHEY, CDR2 SMNVEV (reference sequence). CDR3 length equals 16 residues. The V end was cut by 0 bases, the J end by 0 bases, with 6 bases between. Libraries were prepared by immunoSEQ multiplex PCR; TCRdb keeps only in-frame clonotypes and omits some of them. The repertoire holds approximately 220,000 clones, with approximately 86% as singletons. This TCR derives from a woman in her thirties who had been exposed to COVID-19. The sample comprised PBMCs or T cells enriched from blood (not recorded which). The chain couples TRBV27 to TRBJ2-6; no definite D call. CDR3 DNA: TGTGCCAGCAGTTTATCGTACACCTCTGGGGCCAACGTCCTGACTTTC. As protein: CASSLSYTSGANVLTF.